The rows below give T cell receptor beta chains drawn from one sample of a study of blood T cell repertoires in COVID-19. TCRdb's copy holds only in-frame clones and misses some; the assay was immunoSEQ multiplex PCR. The sample consists of about 120,000 clones, 60% to 80% of them appearing once. The sequenced material came from peripheral blood. Every receptor here comes from a human donor in a cohort sampled during active COVID-19. CDR3s include the opening cysteine and the closing phenylalanine or tryptophan. A D gene is named only where the DNA matches it firmly. A clone size is listed for some rows: how often the clone was seen (once, few, many), or a class if it is expanded.

cdr3_aa cdr3_nt j_call v_call clone_size d_call
CASSQGQGSSYEQYF TGTGCCAGCAGCCAAGGACAGGGCAGCTCCTACGAGCAGTACTTC TRBJ2-7 TRBV14 once TRBD1
CASSTGLYNEQFF TGTGCCAGTAGTACCGGACTGTACAATGAGCAGTTCTTC TRBJ2-1 TRBV19 . .
CASSQGSGGSYEQYF TGTGCCAGCAGCCAAGGCTCAGGGGGCTCCTACGAGCAGTACTTC TRBJ2-7 TRBV14 once TRBD1
CARSSSRRPHGTQGSGANVLTF TGTGCCCGATCATCAAGTCGGAGACCACACGGAACTCAAGGCTCTGGGGCCAACGTCCTGACTTTC TRBJ2-6 TRBV19 . .
CATQAESATEAFF TGTGCCACCCAAGCGGAATCCGCCACTGAAGCTTTCTTT TRBJ1-1 TRBV2 . .
CASRETGKSSYNEQFF TGTGCCAGTAGAGAGACAGGGAAGAGCTCCTACAATGAGCAGTTCTTC TRBJ2-1 TRBV19 once TRBD1
CASSEAPGQGYEQYF TGTGCCAGCAGTGAAGCCCCGGGACAGGGATACGAGCAGTACTTC TRBJ2-7 TRBV2 . TRBD1
CASSQGQASSYEQYF TGTGCCAGCAGCCAAGGGCAGGCCAGCTCCTACGAGCAGTACTTC TRBJ2-7 TRBV3-1/TRBV3-2 . .
CASSEEGPDRANSGANVLTF TGCGCCAGCAGTGAGGAAGGGCCGGACAGGGCCAACTCTGGGGCCAACGTCCTGACTTTC TRBJ2-6 TRBV10-2 . TRBD1
CASKGSNWNTEAFF TGTGCCAGCAAGGGGTCAAATTGGAACACTGAAGCTTTCTTT TRBJ1-1 TRBV6-5 . .
CASSPPEWYEQYF TGTGCCAGCTCACCCCCAGAATGGTACGAGCAGTACTTC TRBJ2-7 TRBV18 . .
CASSLSSGRIHEQYF TGTGCCAGTAGTCTCTCCAGCGGGAGGATCCACGAGCAGTACTTC TRBJ2-7 TRBV19 . TRBD2
CASSELCFACYEQYF TGTGCCAGCAGTGAACTCTGTTTCGCTTGCTACGAGCAGTACTTC TRBJ2-7 TRBV6-4 . .
CASRTENQPQHF TGTGCCAGCAGGACGGAGAATCAGCCCCAGCATTTT TRBJ1-5 TRBV6-6 . .
CASSERANTEAFF TGTGCCAGCAGTGAAAGAGCGAACACTGAAGCTTTCTTT TRBJ1-1 TRBV6-1 . .
CASRGKANQPQHF TGTGCCAGCAGGGGTAAGGCCAATCAGCCCCAGCATTTT TRBJ1-5 TRBV19 . .
CASSPQGRGVLEQYF TGCGCCAGCAGCCCACAGGGTAGGGGAGTCCTCGAGCAGTACTTC TRBJ2-7 TRBV4-1 . .
CASRDGRSYEQYF TGTGCCAGCAGGGACGGGAGGTCCTACGAGCAGTACTTC TRBJ2-7 TRBV12-3/TRBV12-4 . TRBD2
CASKPGGWEKLFF TGTGCCAGCAAACCGGGGGGGTGGGAAAAACTGTTTTTT TRBJ1-4 TRBV6-5 once .
CASGGGGQIFNSPLHF TGTGCCAGTGGCGGAGGGGGCCAAATTTTTAATTCACCCCTCCACTTT TRBJ1-6 TRBV6-6 . TRBD1
CASSPTRGSPLHF TGTGCCAGCAGTCCAACCAGGGGTTCACCCCTCCACTTT TRBJ1-6 TRBV7-2 . .
CASSFRDRELSEAFF TGTGCCAGCAGCTTCCGGGACAGGGAACTGTCTGAAGCTTTCTTT TRBJ1-1 TRBV5-6 . TRBD1
CASSLVGGPEQYF TGTGCCAGCAGCTTAGTCGGGGGACCGGAGCAGTACTTC TRBJ2-7 TRBV7-2 . .
CSASRGNYEQYF TGCAGTGCTAGTAGGGGGAACTACGAGCAGTACTTC TRBJ2-7 TRBV20-1 . .
CASSQVYGATGELFF TGCGCCAGCAGCCAAGTTTACGGAGCCACCGGGGAGCTGTTTTTT TRBJ2-2 TRBV4-1 . .
CASSLGLANYEQYF TGTGCCAGCAGCTTGGGACTAGCGAACTACGAGCAGTACTTC TRBJ2-7 TRBV7-9 few TRBD2
CASSQELAYEQYF TGTGCCAGCAGCCAAGAACTTGCCTACGAGCAGTACTTC TRBJ2-7 TRBV3-1/TRBV3-2 . .
CASSVEGDTGEKLFF TGTGCCAGCAGCGTAGAGGGGGACACGGGGGAAAAACTGTTTTTT TRBJ1-4 TRBV9 . .